The 5 T cell receptor beta chains below all came from one sample that was sequenced in a study of cytomegalovirus exposure and HLA in healthy donors (TCRdb year 2017). Receptors were amplified or captured by the immunoSEQ multiplex PCR assay. A mixture of 60 forward primers for TCR Vbeta segments and 13 reverse primers for TCR Jbeta segments was used in the multiplex PCR. Sourced from immuneACCESS, this table was stored by TCRdb with only in-frame sequences that have V and J called. A share of the clones is absent; for the studies checked, an unresolved V gene accounts for under half, and the remainder has no known explanation. In this sample's table one finds 150,000 to 200,000 clones. In total, the top ten clones hold roughly 1.9% of the sample. The sequencing sample was made of PBMCs. The receptor set was obtained from a man aged 25 to 45 in good health and CMV-seronegative.

The chain uses TRBV19 and TRBJ2-7, with a tentative D call TRBD1 (6 bases). Per germline, CDR1 LNHDA and CDR2 SQIVND (reference sequence). Trimming removed 4 bases from V and 2 bases from J, with 15 bases in between. CDR3 length equals 15 residues. The CDR3 loop is CASSNHNRVPYEQYF. DNA of the CDR3: TGTGCCAGTAGTAATCACAACAGGGTCCCCTACGAGCAGTACTTC.

The chain has TRBV6-5 and TRBJ2-4; D is possibly TRBD2 (5 bases). The CDR3 consists of 14 residues. The germline V and J ends were trimmed by 4 bases and 8 bases, with 15 bases remaining between them. Per germline, CDR1 MNHEY and CDR2 SVGAGI. The CDR3 nucleotides read TGTGCCAGCAGTTTGGAATCCCTGAGGGACATTCAGTACTTC. It yields the protein CASSLESLRDIQYF.

The chain uses TRBV5-6 and TRBJ1-6; TRBD1 aligns across 8 bases. Germline V gene lookup returns CDR1 SGHDT and CDR2 YYEEEE. Trimming took 0 bases from V and 9 from J; bases not matched to a gene: 5. The length of the CDR3 is 15 residues. For the CDR3, the DNA is TGTGCCAGCAGCTTGGCAGGGGGCTCTTTTTCACCCCTCCACTTT. Translation gives CASSLAGGSFSPLHF. The entire variable domain, with the rest obtained from reference TRBV5-6 and TRBJ1-6, is as follows: DAGVTQSPTHLIKTRGQQVTLRCSPKSGHDTVSWYQQALGQGPQFIFQYYEEEERQRGNFPDRFSGHQFPNYSSELNVNALLLGDSALYLCASSLAGGSFSPLHFGNGTRLTVT.

This sequence joins TRBV25-1 and TRBJ2-2; 7 bases are shared with TRBD2. The CDR3 totals 14 residues. Looked up from germline, CDR1 is MGHDK and CDR2 is SYGVNS. V dropped 7 bases and J dropped 9; count of bases not matched to a gene: 11. The CDR3: CASKAWSGNRELFF. In DNA form, the CDR3 reads TGTGCCAGCAAGGCGTGGAGCGGGAACCGGGAGCTGTTTTTT.

The chain recombines TRBV6-1 with TRBJ1-4; possibly TRBD1 for D (5 bases). This CDR3 has 14 amino acids. Germline V lookup: CDR1 MNHNS, CDR2 SASEGT. Trimming cost V 6 bases and J 2 bases, with 10 bases left between them. For the CDR3, the DNA is TGTGCCAGCAGGGTGGCAGGGACTAATGAAAAACTGTTTTTT. It encodes CASRVAGTNEKLFF.